This T cell receptor (beta chain) came from a study of spatial heterogeneity in lung cancer. This clonotype was detected many times. TCRdb re-derived calls from the 5' RACE reads in MiXCR, one entry per CDR3 protein. The sample lists approximately 21,000 distinct CDR3 sequences, around 3.2% occurring once. Germline V gene lookup returns CDR1 SGHDN and CDR2 FVKESK. V shed 1 base, J shed 2 bases, and the junction held 2 bases outside the gene matches. The CDR3 is made up of 14 amino acids. Time point: sample taken at primary tumor resection. J is TRBJ2-7 and V is TRBV14; 7 bases match TRBD2. This receptor was taken from a female donor with early-stage non-small cell lung cancer. Sequences were derived from PBMCs, sampled at surgery. The CDR3 bases are TGTGCCAGCAGCCAAGGCGGGAGAGCCTACGAGCAGTACTTC. This translates into CASSQGGRAYEQYF. The complete variable domain, with remaining parts taken from reference TRBV14 and TRBJ2-7, reads EAGVTQFPSHSVIEKGQTVTLRCDPISGHDNLYWYRRVMGKEIKFLLHFVKESKQDESGMPNNRFLAERTGGTYSTLKVQPAELEDSGVYFCASSQGGRAYEQYFGPGTRLTVT.